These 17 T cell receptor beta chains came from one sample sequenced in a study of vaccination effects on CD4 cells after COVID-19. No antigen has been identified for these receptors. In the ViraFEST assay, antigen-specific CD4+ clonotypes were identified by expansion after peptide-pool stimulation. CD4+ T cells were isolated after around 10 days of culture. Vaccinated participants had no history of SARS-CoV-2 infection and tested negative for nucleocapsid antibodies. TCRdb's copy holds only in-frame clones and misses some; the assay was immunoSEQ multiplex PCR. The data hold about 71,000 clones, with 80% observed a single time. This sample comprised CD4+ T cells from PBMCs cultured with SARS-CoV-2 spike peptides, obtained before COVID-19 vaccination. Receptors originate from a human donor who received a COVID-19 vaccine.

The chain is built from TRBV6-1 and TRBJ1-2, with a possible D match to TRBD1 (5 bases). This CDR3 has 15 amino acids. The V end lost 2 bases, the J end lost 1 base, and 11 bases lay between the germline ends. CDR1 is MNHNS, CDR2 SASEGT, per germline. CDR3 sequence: CASSEIYRSNYGYTF. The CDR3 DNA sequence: TGTGCCAGCAGTGAAATCTACAGGAGTAACTATGGCTACACCTTC.

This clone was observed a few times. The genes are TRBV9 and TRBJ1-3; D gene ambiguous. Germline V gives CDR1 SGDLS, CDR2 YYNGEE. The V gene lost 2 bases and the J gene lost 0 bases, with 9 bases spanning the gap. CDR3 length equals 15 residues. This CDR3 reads CASSVGASSGNTIYF. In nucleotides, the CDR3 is TGTGCCAGCAGCGTCGGTGCCTCCTCTGGAAACACCATATATTTT.

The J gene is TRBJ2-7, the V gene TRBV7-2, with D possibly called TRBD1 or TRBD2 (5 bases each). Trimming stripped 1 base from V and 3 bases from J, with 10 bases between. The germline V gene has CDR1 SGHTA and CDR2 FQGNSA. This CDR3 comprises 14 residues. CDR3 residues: CASSLGGFIYEQYV. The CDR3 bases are TGTGCCAGCAGCTTAGGGGGGTTCATCTACGAGCAGTACGTC.

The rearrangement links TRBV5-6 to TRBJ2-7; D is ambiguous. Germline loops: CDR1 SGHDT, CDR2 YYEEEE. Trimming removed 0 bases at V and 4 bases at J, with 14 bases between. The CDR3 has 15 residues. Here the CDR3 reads CASSLVGSLSYEQYV. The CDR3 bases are TGTGCCAGCAGCTTGGTTGGCAGTTTGTCGTACGAGCAGTACGTC.

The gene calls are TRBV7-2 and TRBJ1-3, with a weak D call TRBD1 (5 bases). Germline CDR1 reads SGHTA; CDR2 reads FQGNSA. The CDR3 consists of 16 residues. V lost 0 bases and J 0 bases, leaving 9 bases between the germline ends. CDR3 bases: TGTGCCAGCAGCTTAGCGGGGGGAGGCTCTGGAAACACCATATATTTT. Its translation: CASSLAGGGSGNTIYF. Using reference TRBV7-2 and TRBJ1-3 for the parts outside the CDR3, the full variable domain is GAGVSQSPSNKVTEKGKDVELRCDPISGHTALYWYRQSLGQGLEFLIYFQGNSAPDKSGLPSDRFSAERTGGSVSTLTIQRTQQEDSAVYLCASSLAGGGSGNTIYFGEGSWLTVV.

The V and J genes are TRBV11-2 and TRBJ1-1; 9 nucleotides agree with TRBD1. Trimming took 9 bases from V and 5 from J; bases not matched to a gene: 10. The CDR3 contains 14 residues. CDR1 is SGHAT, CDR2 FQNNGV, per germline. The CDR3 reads CASIQGDRATEAFF. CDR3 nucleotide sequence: TGTGCCAGTATACAGGGGGACAGGGCGACTGAAGCTTTCTTT.

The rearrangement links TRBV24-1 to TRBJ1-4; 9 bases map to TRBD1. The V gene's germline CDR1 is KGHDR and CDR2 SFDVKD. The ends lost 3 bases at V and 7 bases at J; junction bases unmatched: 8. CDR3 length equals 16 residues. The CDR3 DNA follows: TGTGCCACCAGTGATCCCCCCGGGACAGGGAGTGAAAAACTGTTTTTT. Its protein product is CATSDPPGTGSEKLFF.

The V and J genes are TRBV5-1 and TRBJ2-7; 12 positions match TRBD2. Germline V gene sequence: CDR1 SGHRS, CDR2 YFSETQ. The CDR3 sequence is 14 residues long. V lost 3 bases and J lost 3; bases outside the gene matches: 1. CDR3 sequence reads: CASSWTSGDYEQYV. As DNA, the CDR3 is TGCGCCAGCAGCTGGACTAGCGGGGACTACGAGCAGTACGTC.

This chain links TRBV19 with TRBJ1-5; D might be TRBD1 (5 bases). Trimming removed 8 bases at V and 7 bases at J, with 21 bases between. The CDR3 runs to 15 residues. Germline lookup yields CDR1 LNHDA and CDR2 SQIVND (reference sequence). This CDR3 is CASSDSGGDGQPQHF. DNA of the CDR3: TGTGCCAGTTCTGACTCCGGGGGGGACGGACAGCCCCAGCATTTT.

CDR3 region: CASSPDRSYNEQFF. CDR3 DNA: TGTGCCAGCAGCCCTGACCGGTCCTACAATGAGCAGTTCTTC. The chain uses TRBV7-2 and TRBJ2-1; no clear D gene. This CDR3 comprises 14 residues. Between the trimmed V and J ends, which lost 5 bases and 1 base, there was a span of 9 bases. In germline, CDR1 is SGHTA, CDR2 FQGNSA.

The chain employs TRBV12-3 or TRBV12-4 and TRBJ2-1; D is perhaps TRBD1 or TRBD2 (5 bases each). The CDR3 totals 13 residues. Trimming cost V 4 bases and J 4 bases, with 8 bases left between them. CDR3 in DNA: TGTGCCAGCAGTTCGAGGGGATACAATGAGCAGTTCTTC. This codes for CASSSRGYNEQFF.

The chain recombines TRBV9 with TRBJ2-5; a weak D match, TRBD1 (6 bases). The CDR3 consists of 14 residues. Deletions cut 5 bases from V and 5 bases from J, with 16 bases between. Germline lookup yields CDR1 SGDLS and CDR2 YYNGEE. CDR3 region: CASSGTLGVETQYF. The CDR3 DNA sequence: TGTGCCAGCAGTGGGACATTAGGGGTGGAGACCCAGTACTTC.

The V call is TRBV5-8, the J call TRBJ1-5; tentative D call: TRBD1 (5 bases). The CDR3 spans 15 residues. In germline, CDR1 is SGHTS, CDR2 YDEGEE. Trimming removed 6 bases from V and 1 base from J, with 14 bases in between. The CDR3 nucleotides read TGTGCCAGCACCACCAGGGTTAACAGCAATCAGCCCCAGCATTTT. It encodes CASTTRVNSNQPQHF.

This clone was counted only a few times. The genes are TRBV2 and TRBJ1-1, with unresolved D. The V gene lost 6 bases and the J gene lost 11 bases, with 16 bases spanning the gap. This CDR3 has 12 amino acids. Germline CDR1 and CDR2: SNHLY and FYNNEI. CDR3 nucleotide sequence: TGTGCCAGCAGAGATGGAAATTTGCATGCTTTCTTT. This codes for CASRDGNLHAFF.

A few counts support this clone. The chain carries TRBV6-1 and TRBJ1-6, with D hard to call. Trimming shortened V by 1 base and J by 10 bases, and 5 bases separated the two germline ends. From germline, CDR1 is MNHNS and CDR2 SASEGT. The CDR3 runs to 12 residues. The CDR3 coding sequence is TGTGCCAGCAGTGAAGGGGGATCACCCCTCCACTTT. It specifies CASSEGGSPLHF.

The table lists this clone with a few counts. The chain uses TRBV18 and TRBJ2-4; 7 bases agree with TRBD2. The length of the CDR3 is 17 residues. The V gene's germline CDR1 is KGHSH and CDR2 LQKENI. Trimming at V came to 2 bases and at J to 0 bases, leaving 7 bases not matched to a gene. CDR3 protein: CASSPISGGIAKNIQYF. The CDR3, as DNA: TGTGCCAGCTCACCAATCTCGGGAGGAATAGCCAAAAACATTCAGTACTTC.

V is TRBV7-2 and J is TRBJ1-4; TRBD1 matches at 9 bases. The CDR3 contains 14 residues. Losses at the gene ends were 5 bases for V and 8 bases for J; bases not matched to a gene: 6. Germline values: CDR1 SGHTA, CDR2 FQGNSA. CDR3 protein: CASSLQGAEEKLFF. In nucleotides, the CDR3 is TGTGCCAGCAGCCTACAGGGGGCGGAAGAAAAACTGTTTTTT.